The 13 T cell receptor beta chains presented below share a single source sample, sequenced in a study of blood T cells in healthy people across ages (dated by TCRdb to between 2014 and 2016). Libraries came from 5' RACE. Sequenced using an Illumina HiSeq 2500. A second roughly 6 to 12 cycle PCR used a sample-barcoded 5' primer and a J-beta primer mix. TCRdb redid the processing of the public reads, applying fastp at Q25 and MiXCR, and retained in-frame beta chains. CDR3 protein sequences are deduplicated, and each keeps its most common genes and DNA. The sample data list around 800,000 distinct CDR3 sequences, and about half of these were observed just once. 15% to 20% of the sample rests with the top ten. Sequencing used blood. These receptors were collected from a man aged 80 or over in good health.

The chain couples TRBV13 to TRBJ2-2; D possibly corresponds to TRBD2 (5 bases). Germline loops: CDR1 PRHDT, CDR2 FYEKMQ (reference sequence). Trimming took 4 bases from V and 7 from J, leaving 16 bases between them. This CDR3 is built from 15 residues. The CDR3 nucleotides are TGTGCCAGCAGCTCCGGCGGCCGGGGAATCGGGGAGCTGTTTTTT. The encoded protein is CASSSGGRGIGELFF.

This clonotype was counted once. The CDR3 protein is CASSDPRGGYNEQFF. The DNA of the CDR3 is TGTGCCAGCAGTGATCCGCGGGGGGGATACAATGAGCAGTTCTTC. The J gene is TRBJ2-1, the V gene TRBV25-1; 9 bases match TRBD2. V lost 3 bases to trimming and J lost 4 bases; unmatched junction nucleotides: 4. The CDR3 runs 15 residues. CDR1 is MGHDK and CDR2 is SYGVNS in the germline V gene.

The chain has TRBV12-3 or TRBV12-4 and TRBJ2-3, with 9 bases aligning to TRBD2. With V trimmed by 7 bases and J by 0 bases, 14 bases remained unmatched. This CDR3 spans 18 amino acids. The CDR3 loop reads CASTPYSGGRHSTDTQYF. CDR3 bases: TGTGCCAGCACCCCCTATAGCGGGGGACGCCATAGCACAGATACGCAGTATTTT.

The chain joins TRBV10-2 to TRBJ2-2; D uncertain. There are 15 residues in the CDR3. Germline-derived CDR1 and CDR2 are WSHSY and SAAADI. Trimming shortened V by 3 bases and J by 1 base, and 9 bases separated the two germline ends. CDR3 coding DNA: TGCGCCAGCAGTGATAACAGAAGGAACACCGGGGAGCTGTTTTTT. Its protein is CASSDNRRNTGELFF.

The chain is built from TRBV11-2 and TRBJ2-1; D is undetermined. Germline assignment: CDR1 SGHAT and CDR2 FQNNGV. The germline V and J ends were trimmed by 5 bases and 10 bases, with 9 bases remaining between them. The CDR3 has 11 residues. The CDR3 nucleotides are TGTGCCAGCAGCGTTGTACGGGAGCAGTTCTTC. It yields the protein CASSVVREQFF.

V gene TRBV5-1 combines with J gene TRBJ2-2; TRBD2 is a possible D gene (5 bases). Germline V gene sequence: CDR1 SGHRS, CDR2 YFSETQ. Trimming took off 0 bases at V and 13 bases at J, with 7 bases between the two ends. This CDR3 spans 11 amino acids. CDR3 in DNA: TGCGCCAGCAGCTTGGAACGGGGGCTGTTTTTT. This gives the protein CASSLERGLFF.

V usage is TRBV5-6 and J usage is TRBJ1-6; 8 bases match TRBD1. J gave up 9 bases and V 4 bases, and 9 bases lay outside the gene matches. Germline lookup yields CDR1 SGHDT and CDR2 YYEEEE. This CDR3 is built from 15 residues. DNA for the CDR3: TGTGCCAGCAGCCGCGGACAGGGACTAAGTTCACCCCTCCACTTT. Its protein product is CASSRGQGLSSPLHF.

The chain links TRBV29-1 to TRBJ2-3; the match to TRBD1 covers 10 bases. This CDR3 is 15 amino acids long. Germline assignment: CDR1 SQVTM and CDR2 ANQGSEA. V lost 0 bases to trimming and J lost 5 bases; unmatched junction nucleotides: 5. The CDR3 nucleotides are TGCAGCGTTGAAGATCGGACAGGGGGGATAGATACGCAGTATTTT. Residues: CSVEDRTGGIDTQYF.

A word on this clonotype: This clone may be a read error of a much larger clone one base away. The chain carries TRBV12-3 or TRBV12-4 and TRBJ2-1, with 9 bases matching TRBD1. The trim removed 6 bases at V and 2 bases at J, leaving 5 bases unmatched. The CDR3 has 15 amino acids. CDR3 nucleotides: TGTGCCAGCAGGTTGGACAGGGGCCCCTACAATGAGCAGTTCTTC. Encoded protein: CASRLDRGPYNEQFF.

The chain has TRBV7-9 and TRBJ2-6; the D is unclear. CDR3 length equals 16 residues. Trimming stripped 4 bases from V and 1 base from J, with 11 bases between. The V gene's germline CDR1 is SEHNR and CDR2 FQNEAQ (reference sequence). This CDR3 reads CASSSPRASGANVLTF. In nucleotides, the CDR3 is TGTGCCAGCAGCTCCCCCCGGGCGTCTGGGGCCAACGTCCTGACTTTC.

In this sample, this clonotype turned up many times. V gene TRBV20-1 combines with J gene TRBJ2-3; no reliable D call. Trimming shortened V by 3 bases and J by 6 bases, and 10 bases separated the two germline ends. Germline loops: CDR1 DFQATT, CDR2 SNEGSKA (reference sequence). The CDR3 is 12 residues long. CDR3 region: CSARESGDTQYF. Here the CDR3 DNA reads TGCAGTGCTAGGGAGTCTGGTGATACGCAGTATTTT.

The chain has TRBV20-1 and TRBJ2-5; D is uncertain. V was shortened by 0 bases and J by 3 bases, with 5 bases between the two germline ends. The CDR3 contains 12 residues. Germline CDR1 and CDR2: DFQATT and SNEGSKA (reference sequence). Here the CDR3 DNA reads TGCAGTGCTAGAGAAGGAAAAGAGACCCAGTACTTC. Its protein product is CSAREGKETQYF.

To note about this clonotype: A junction end diverges from the germline sequence, so it may reflect a read error. The chain combines TRBV7-2 with TRBJ2-3; 7 bases fit TRBD2. Germline values: CDR1 SGHTA, CDR2 FQGNSA. There are 15 residues in the CDR3. This chain's CDR3 is CASSLAPSGDNTQYF. In nucleotides, the CDR3 is TGTGCCAGCAGCCTAGCCCCCAGCGGGGATAATACGCAGTATTTT.